The 3 T cell receptor beta chains listed next were all sequenced from one sample in a study of T cells in localized non-small cell lung cancer. Assay: immunoSEQ multiplex PCR; the TCRdb copy retains only in-frame clones and omits some. This table has around 33,000 clones, about 92% appearing once. The sample here was peripheral blood, taken before any cancer treatment. The receptors derive from a female donor older than 55 with stage I lung adenocarcinoma.

This chain uses TRBV5-5 with TRBJ2-2, with D perhaps matching TRBD1 (6 bases). The CDR3 spans 17 residues. The germline gives CDR1 SGHKS, CDR2 YYEKEE (reference sequence). Between the trimmed V and J ends, which lost 0 bases and 2 bases, there was a span of 14 bases. The CDR3 loop reads CASSLATGPVNTGELFF. Here the CDR3 DNA reads TGTGCCAGCAGCTTGGCAACAGGGCCCGTAAACACCGGGGAGCTGTTTTTT.

The CDR3 sequence is CASSGDRDKEPQHF. The CDR3, as DNA: TGTGCCAGCAGTGGGGACAGGGACAAGGAGCCCCAGCATTTT. The gene calls are TRBV28 and TRBJ1-5; 9 nucleotides agree with TRBD1. Germline trimming cut 5 bases from V and 8 bases from J; bases unmatched to any gene: 7. The germline V gene encodes CDR1 MDHEN and CDR2 SYDVKM. This CDR3 has 14 amino acids.

The chain couples TRBV5-1 to TRBJ2-5; 7 bases match TRBD1. Unmatched junction bases numbered 20, after V lost 0 bases and J lost 6 bases. In germline, CDR1 is SGHRS, CDR2 YFSETQ. The CDR3 consists of 19 residues. For the CDR3, the DNA is TGCGCCAGCAGCTTGGCCCCAACCGGCCCAGGGGGTTTTGGGAAGACCCAGTACTTC. Protein: CASSLAPTGPGGFGKTQYF.